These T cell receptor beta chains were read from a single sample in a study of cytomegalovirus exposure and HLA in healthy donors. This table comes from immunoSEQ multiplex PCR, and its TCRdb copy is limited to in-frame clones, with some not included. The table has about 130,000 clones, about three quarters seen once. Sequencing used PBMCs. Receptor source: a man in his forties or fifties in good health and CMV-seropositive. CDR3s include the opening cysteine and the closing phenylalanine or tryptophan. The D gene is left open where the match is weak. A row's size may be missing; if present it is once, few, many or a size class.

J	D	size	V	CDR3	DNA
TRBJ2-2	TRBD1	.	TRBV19	CASSKRQGIAGELFF	TGTGCCAGTAGTAAGAGACAGGGGATCGCCGGGGAGCTGTTTTTT
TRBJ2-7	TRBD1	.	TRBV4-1	CASSLSTGGFYEQYF	TGCGCCAGCAGCCTATCGACAGGGGGCTTCTACGAGCAGTACTTC
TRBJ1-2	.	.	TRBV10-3	CAISEAGSGSGYGYTF	TGTGCCATCAGTGAGGCAGGGTCAGGAAGTGGCTATGGCTACACCTTC
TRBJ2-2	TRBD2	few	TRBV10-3	CAISESKLAAGELFF	TGTGCCATCAGTGAGTCGAAACTAGCGGCCGGGGAGCTGTTTTTT
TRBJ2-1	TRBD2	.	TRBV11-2	CASSLEGWASGSGYEQFF	TGTGCCAGCAGCTTAGAGGGGTGGGCTAGCGGGAGCGGTTATGAGCAGTTCTTC
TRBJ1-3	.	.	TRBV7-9	CASSLPVSGNTIYF	TGTGCCAGCAGCCTCCCAGTCTCTGGAAACACCATATATTTT
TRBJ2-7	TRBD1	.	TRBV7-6	CASSPDRGRSYEQYF	TGTGCCAGCAGCCCGGACAGGGGACGCTCCTACGAGCAGTACTTC
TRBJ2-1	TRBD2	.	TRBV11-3	CASSLAPGLAGGRPYNEQFF	TGTGCCAGCAGCTTGGCACCCGGGCTAGCGGGAGGTAGACCCTACAATGAGCAGTTCTTC
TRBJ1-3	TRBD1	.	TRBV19	CASIMDRSSGNTIYF	TGTGCCAGTATTATGGACAGGAGCTCTGGAAACACCATATATTTT
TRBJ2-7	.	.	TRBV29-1	CSVGAGEQYF	TGCAGCGTGGGGGCCGGGGAGCAGTACTTC
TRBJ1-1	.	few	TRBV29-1	CSVFRGTEAFF	TGCAGCGTTTTCAGGGGCACTGAAGCTTTCTTT
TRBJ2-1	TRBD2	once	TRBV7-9	CASSLPGLAGVNEQFF	TGTGCCAGCAGCTTACCGGGACTAGCGGGAGTAAATGAGCAGTTCTTC
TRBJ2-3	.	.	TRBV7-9	CASSLGLAPTDTQYF	TGTGCCAGCAGCTTAGGTCTAGCCCCCACAGATACGCAGTATTTT
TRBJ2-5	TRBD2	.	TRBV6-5	CASSLAGGGETQYF	TGTGCCAGCAGTCTAGCGGGGGGGGGAGAGACCCAGTACTTC
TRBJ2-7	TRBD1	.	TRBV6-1	CASSVRDSYEQYF	TGTGCCAGCAGTGTACGGGACAGTTACGAGCAGTACTTC
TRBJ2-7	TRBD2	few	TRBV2	CASSVSSGRGLSYEQYF	TGTGCCAGCAGTGTATCCAGCGGGAGGGGGTTATCCTACGAGCAGTACTTC
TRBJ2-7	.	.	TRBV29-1	CSVVGTSAYEQYF	TGCAGCGTTGTTGGTACGTCGGCCTACGAGCAGTACTTC
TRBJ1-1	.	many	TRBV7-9	CASSRGTNTEAFF	TGTGCCAGCAGCCGCGGGACGAACACTGAAGCTTTCTTT
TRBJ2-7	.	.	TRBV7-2	CASSFGISYEQYF	TGTGCCAGCAGCTTCGGGATTTCCTACGAGCAGTACTTC
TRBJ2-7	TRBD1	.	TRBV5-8	CASSPAGTGGREQYF	TGTGCCAGCAGCCCAGCCGGGACAGGGGGCCGGGAGCAGTACTTC
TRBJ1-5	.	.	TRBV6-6	CASSPADSSNQPQHF	TGTGCCAGCAGTCCCGCTGACAGTAGCAATCAGCCCCAGCATTTT
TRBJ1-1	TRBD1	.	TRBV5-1	CASSPPTGGDTEAFF	TGCGCCAGCAGCCCACCAACAGGGGGGGACACTGAAGCTTTCTTT
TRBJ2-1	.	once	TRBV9	CASSGGLGGLNEQFF	TGTGCCAGCAGCGGTGGGTTAGGCGGCCTCAATGAGCAGTTCTTC
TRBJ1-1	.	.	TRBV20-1	CSAAQSAEAFF	TGCAGTGCGGCCCAAAGCGCTGAAGCTTTCTTT
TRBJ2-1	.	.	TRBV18	CASSRQAGVGDEQFF	TGTGCCAGCTCTCGACAGGCGGGAGTGGGCGATGAGCAGTTCTTC
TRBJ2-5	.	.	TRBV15	CATSRGGLPLGETQYF	TGTGCCACCAGCAGAGGTGGACTACCTCTAGGGGAGACCCAATACTTC
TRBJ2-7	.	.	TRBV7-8	CASSLAIKGAYEQYF	TGTGCCAGCAGCTTAGCTATCAAGGGGGCCTACGAGCAGTACTTC
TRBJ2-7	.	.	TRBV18	CASSITGEQYF	TGTGCCAGCAGTATTACCGGCGAGCAGTACTTC
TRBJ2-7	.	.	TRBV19	CASSRDLTYEQYF	TGTGCCAGTAGTCGGGATTTGACCTACGAGCAGTACTTC
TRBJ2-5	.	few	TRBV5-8	CASSLEAGSRAQYF	TGTGCCAGCAGCTTGGAGGCGGGGTCGAGGGCCCAGTACTTC
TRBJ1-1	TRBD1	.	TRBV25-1	CASSYRGQDTEAFF	TGTGCCAGCAGTTACAGGGGGCAGGACACTGAAGCTTTCTTT
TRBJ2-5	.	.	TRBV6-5	CASSSDRKETQYF	TGTGCCAGCAGCTCCGACAGAAAAGAGACCCAGTACTTC
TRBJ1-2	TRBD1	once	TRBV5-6	CASSLGQGARGYTF	TGTGCCAGCAGCTTGGGACAGGGGGCGCGTGGCTACACCTTC
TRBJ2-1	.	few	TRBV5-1	CASSWGLTPYNEQFF	TGCGCCAGCAGCTGGGGACTGACTCCCTACAATGAGCAGTTCTTC
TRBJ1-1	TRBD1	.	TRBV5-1	CASSPGQVGPEAFF	TGCGCCAGCAGCCCCGGACAGGTGGGGCCTGAAGCTTTCTTT
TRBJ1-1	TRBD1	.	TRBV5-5	CASSFRDRGMNTEAFF	TGTGCCAGCAGCTTCCGGGACAGGGGGATGAACACTGAAGCTTTCTTT
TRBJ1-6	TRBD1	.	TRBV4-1	CASSLTGTANSPLHF	TGCGCCAGCAGCCTAACCGGGACAGCAAATTCACCCCTCCACTTT
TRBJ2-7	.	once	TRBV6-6	CASSLQVSPYEQYF	TGTGCCAGCAGTCTACAGGTATCCCCCTACGAGCAGTACTTC
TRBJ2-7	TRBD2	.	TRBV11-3	CASSYRLAPTYEQYF	TGTGCCAGCAGCTATAGACTAGCGCCCACCTACGAGCAGTACTTC
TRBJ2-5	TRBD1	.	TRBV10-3	CAISEGQGRETQYF	TGTGCCATCAGTGAAGGACAGGGAAGAGAGACCCAGTACTTC
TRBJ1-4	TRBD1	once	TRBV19	CASRLGQGGGSEKLFF	TGTGCCAGCCGATTGGGACAGGGTGGCGGGAGTGAAAAACTGTTTTTT
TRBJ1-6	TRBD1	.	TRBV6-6	CASRRTGTGDSPLHF	TGTGCCAGCAGGCGTACGGGGACAGGCGATTCACCCCTCCACTTT
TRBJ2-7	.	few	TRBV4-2	CASSQDYSPYEQYF	TGTGCCAGCAGCCAAGATTATAGCCCCTACGAGCAGTACTTC
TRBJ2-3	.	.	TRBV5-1	CASSLSTGVTDTQYF	TGCGCCAGCAGCTTGTCCACGGGAGTAACAGATACGCAGTATTTT
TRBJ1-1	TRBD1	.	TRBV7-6	CASSFSGQGNTEAFF	TGTGCCAGCAGCTTTTCTGGACAGGGTAACACTGAAGCTTTCTTT
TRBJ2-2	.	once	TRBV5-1	CASSLARELFF	TGCGCCAGCAGCTTGGCTCGGGAGCTGTTTTTT
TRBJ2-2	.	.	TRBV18	CASSPRGTPENTGELFF	TGTGCCAGCTCACCAAGGGGGACCCCGGAGAACACCGGGGAGCTGTTTTTT
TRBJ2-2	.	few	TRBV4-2	CASSQVEGHTGELFF	TGTGCCAGCAGCCAAGTGGAGGGACACACCGGGGAGCTGTTTTTT
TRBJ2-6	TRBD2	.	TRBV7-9	CASSQDSGSGANVLTF	TGCGCCAGCAGCCAAGATAGCGGGTCTGGGGCCAACGTCCTGACTTTC
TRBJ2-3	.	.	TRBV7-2	CASSLDQLGTQYF	TGTGCCAGCAGCTTAGATCAACTTGGTACGCAGTATTTT
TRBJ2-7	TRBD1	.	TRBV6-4	CASSRQGPYEQYF	TGTGCCAGCAGCCGACAGGGCCCCTACGAGCAGTACTTC
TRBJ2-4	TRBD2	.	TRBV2	CASNGLAGALAKNIQYF	TGTGCCAGCAACGGACTAGCGGGGGCTCTAGCCAAAAACATTCAGTACTTC
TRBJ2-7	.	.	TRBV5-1	CASSASTYEQYF	TGCGCCAGCAGCGCATCTACGTACGAGCAGTACTTC
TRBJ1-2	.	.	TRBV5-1	CASSTGANYGYTF	TGCGCCAGCTCAACGGGGGCTAACTATGGCTACACCTTC